The next 14 T cell receptor beta chains were all read from a single sample in a study of cytomegalovirus exposure and HLA in healthy donors. Sequencing was performed with immunoSEQ multiplex PCR; in TCRdb, only in-frame clones are kept and a portion is missing. This table holds about 220,000 clones, about 90% found once. Sequenced sample: PBMCs. Receptors originate from a woman aged 18-29 years in good health and CMV-seronegative.

This clone was observed once. The chain has TRBV7-9 and TRBJ1-4; D uncertain. The CDR3 sequence is 16 residues long. Germline V gene data show CDR1 as SEHNR and CDR2 as FQNEAQ (reference sequence). Deletions cut 1 base from V and 0 bases from J, with 9 bases between. The CDR3 DNA reads as TGTGCCAGCAGCTTAGGTTCAATTGCAACTAATGAAAAACTGTTTTTT. This codes for CASSLGSIATNEKLFF. Based on the CDR3 plus reference TRBV7-9 and TRBJ1-4, the full variable domain is DTGVSQNPRHKITKRGQNVTFRCDPISEHNRLYWYRQTLGQGPEFLTYFQNEAQLEKSRLLSDRFSAERPKGSFSTLEIQRTEQGDSAMYLCASSLGSIATNEKLFFGSGTQLSVL.

The genes are TRBV28 and TRBJ2-6, with 7 bases lining up with TRBD1. CDR3 length equals 16 residues. With 6 bases clipped from V and 4 bases from J, the junction kept 9 bases outside the gene matches. From germline, CDR1 is MDHEN and CDR2 SYDVKM. CDR3 DNA: TGTGCCAGCAGCCTGGGACAGATCCTGGGGGCCAACGTCCTGACTTTC. This sequence encodes CASSLGQILGANVLTF.

This clone appeared once. The chain is built from TRBV27 and TRBJ2-5; no firm D call. The length of the CDR3 is 15 residues. From germline, CDR1 is MNHEY and CDR2 SMNVEV (reference sequence). V was shortened by 5 bases and J by 7 bases, with 20 bases between the two germline ends. CDR3 region: CASSGGFTPTGTQYF. CDR3 nucleotides: TGTGCCAGCAGTGGTGGGTTTACCCCAACGGGGACCCAGTACTTC.

V gene TRBV5-6 combines with J gene TRBJ2-5; D might be TRBD1 (5 bases). CDR3 length: 14 amino acids. V was pared by 1 base and J by 4 bases, with 11 bases between. The V gene's germline CDR1 is SGHDT and CDR2 YYEEEE. The CDR3 sequence is CASSLIQGVETQYF. DNA for the CDR3: TGTGCCAGCAGCTTGATCCAGGGTGTAGAGACCCAGTACTTC. Full variable domain (missing parts from reference TRBV5-6 and TRBJ2-5): DAGVTQSPTHLIKTRGQQVTLRCSPKSGHDTVSWYQQALGQGPQFIFQYYEEEERQRGNFPDRFSGHQFPNYSSELNVNALLLGDSALYLCASSLIQGVETQYFGPGTRLLVL.

The rearrangement joins TRBV7-9 to TRBJ2-7; 8 bases fit TRBD2. This CDR3 region has 14 residues. J was trimmed by 2 bases and V by 3 bases; bases with no gene match: 3. The germline V gene has CDR1 SEHNR and CDR2 FQNEAQ (reference sequence). CDR3 sequence: CASSLGLEAYEQYF. The CDR3 DNA sequence: TGTGCCAGCAGCTTGGGACTAGAAGCCTACGAGCAGTACTTC.

This rearrangement joins TRBV4-1 to TRBJ2-7; D might be TRBD1 (6 bases). Between the trimmed V and J ends, which lost 1 base and 1 base, there was a span of 11 bases. The CDR3 has 15 residues. Germline V gene data show CDR1 as MGHRA and CDR2 as YSYEKL. In DNA, the CDR3 is TGCGCCAGCAGCCAAGCCGGACAGAAATCCTACGAGCAGTACTTC. Residues: CASSQAGQKSYEQYF.

This clone was seen a single time. This chain uses TRBV10-3 with TRBJ1-5; D is unclear. Trimming stripped 0 bases from V and 4 bases from J, with 13 bases between. CDR1 ENHRY and CDR2 SYGVKD come from the germline V gene. This CDR3 region has 16 residues. The CDR3 DNA reads TGTGCCATCAGTGAGTCCCGTTGGGAGACGAATCAGCCCCAGCATTTT. It codes for CAISESRWETNQPQHF.

The genes are TRBV28 and TRBJ2-7; D perhaps matches TRBD2 (6 bases). This CDR3 is 14 amino acids long. Trimming took 4 bases from V and 0 from J, leaving 10 bases between them. Germline V lookup: CDR1 MDHEN, CDR2 SYDVKM. The CDR3: CASSSDGSSYEQYF. The CDR3, as DNA: TGTGCCAGCAGTTCGGACGGGAGCTCCTACGAGCAGTACTTC.

The CDR3 DNA sequence: TGTGCCAGCGACGAGCAGGGTTCCTACGAGCAGTACTTC. Amino acids: CASDEQGSYEQYF. The V gene is TRBV2, the J gene TRBJ2-7; a possible D gene is TRBD1 (5 bases). The CDR3 consists of 13 residues. From germline, CDR1 is SNHLY and CDR2 FYNNEI. Trimming cost V 8 bases and J 1 base, with 12 bases left between them.

Only a few counts were recorded for this clone. The chain is built from TRBV6-1 and TRBJ1-2; D possibly corresponds to TRBD1 (5 bases). The V end lost 4 bases, the J end lost 7 bases, and 10 bases lay between the germline ends. Germline CDR1 is MNHNS and CDR2 is SASEGT. The CDR3 spans 12 residues. CDR3 coding DNA: TGTGCCAGCAGTGTGGAGGGGATTGGCTACACCTTC. This gives the protein CASSVEGIGYTF.

The chain has TRBV29-1 and TRBJ1-2, with 11 bases matching TRBD1. Per germline, CDR1 SQVTM and CDR2 ANQGSEA. The trim removed 6 bases at V and 6 bases at J, leaving 6 bases unmatched. This CDR3 is 13 amino acids long. DNA for the CDR3: TGCAGCGTCGGAGGACAGGGGGCGGATGGCTACACCTTC. This encodes CSVGGQGADGYTF.

The genes are TRBV4-2 and TRBJ2-7; D perhaps matches TRBD2 (6 bases). This CDR3 spans 17 amino acids. Trimming pared 0 bases from V and 6 bases from J, leaving 21 bases between. Germline V CDR1 and CDR2: LGHNA, YNFKEQ. CDR3 sequence: CASSQDPPGADGGEQYF. CDR3 DNA sequence: TGTGCCAGCAGCCAAGACCCCCCAGGAGCAGACGGGGGCGAGCAGTACTTC.

The chain combines TRBV28 with TRBJ2-7, with D maybe TRBD2 (7 bases). Looked up from germline, CDR1 is MDHEN and CDR2 is SYDVKM. CDR3 length: 15 residues. V was cut by 7 bases and J by 2 bases, with 18 bases left in between. CDR3 nucleotides: TGTGCCAGCAAGAGGGGGGCTAGCGGTACCTACGAGCAGTACTTC. Protein product: CASKRGASGTYEQYF.

The genes are TRBV29-1 and TRBJ2-7, with TRBD2 as a possible D gene (6 bases). The ends were cut back, 2 bases at V and 0 bases at J, with 11 bases in the middle. The CDR3 is 14 residues long. CDR1 SQVTM and CDR2 ANQGSEA come from the germline V gene. This CDR3 reads CSVEKGGNSYEQYF. DNA for the CDR3: TGCAGCGTTGAAAAGGGCGGGAACTCCTACGAGCAGTACTTC.